These T cell receptor beta chains were read from a single sample in a study of patients and donors after allogeneic stem cell transplantation. TCRdb re-called the RT-PCR reads through MiXCR, storing one row per CDR3 protein. This table holds about 200,000 distinct CDR3 sequences, roughly two fifths found once. The sequenced sample was blood, either unsorted or a sorted T cell fraction (not recorded which). These receptor sequences come from a human donor who was either an allogeneic HSCT recipient or a stem cell or donor lymphocyte infusion donor (not recorded which). It is not recorded whose cells these are; they may come from a transplant donor. The CDR3 runs from the conserved cysteine through the conserved F or W. A D gene is named only where the DNA matches it firmly. Clone size appears in some rows only: once, few, many, or a class for an expanded clone.

TRBJ2-3,-,-,TRBV7-2,CASSSLDGDTQYF,TGTGCCAGCAGCTCACTAGACGGTGATACGCAGTATTTT
TRBJ1-5,few,TRBD1,TRBV7-8,CASSQDRGYSNQPQHF,TGTGCCAGCAGCCAGGACAGGGGATATAGCAATCAGCCCCAGCATTTT
TRBJ2-1,-,TRBD1,TRBV4-3,CASSQDQQGAHRQFF,TGCGCCAGCAGCCAAGATCAACAGGGGGCTCATAGGCAGTTCTTC
TRBJ1-2,-,TRBD1,TRBV29-1,CSVDPGQGTYGYTF,TGCAGCGTTGACCCGGGACAGGGAACCTATGGCTACACCTTC
TRBJ2-2,-,TRBD2,TRBV9,CASSVTSAGDGHGELFF,TGTGCCAGCAGCGTTACCTCCGCGGGGGATGGACACGGGGAGCTGTTTTTT
TRBJ1-4,few,-,TRBV20-1,CSATLDGKKLFF,TGCAGTGCTACCTTGGATGGAAAGAAACTGTTTTTT
TRBJ2-3,-,-,TRBV24-1,CATSDGGGTDTQYF,TGTGCCACCAGTGATGGCGGGGGCACAGATACGCAGTATTTT
TRBJ2-3,-,TRBD1,TRBV5-1,CASSFRGRRTDTQYF,TGCGCCAGCAGCTTCAGGGGGCGGAGGACAGATACGCAGTATTTT
TRBJ2-2,few,-,TRBV20-1,CSARDRRGLLTGELFF,TGCAGTGCTAGAGATCGTCGGGGGCTCCTCACCGGGGAGCTGTTTTTT
TRBJ1-2,-,-,TRBV5-6,CASSPGPREDGYTF,TGTGCCAGCAGCCCCGGACCCCGGGAGGATGGCTACACCTTC
TRBJ1-6,-,-,TRBV4-2,CASSHGRGRKTSSYNSPLHF,TGTGCCAGCAGCCATGGAAGGGGCAGGAAGACAAGCTCCTATAATTCACCCCTCCACTTT
TRBJ2-1,few,TRBD1,TRBV6-2/TRBV6-3,CASSYWGQGDEQFF,TGTGCCAGCAGTTACTGGGGACAGGGGGATGAGCAGTTCTTC
TRBJ1-1,few,-,TRBV12-3/TRBV12-4,CASSWAANTEAFF,TGTGCCAGCAGTTGGGCAGCGAACACTGAAGCTTTCTTT
TRBJ1-1,few,TRBD1,TRBV7-6,CASSRQGGSEAFF,TGTGCCAGCAGCCGACAGGGTGGTTCTGAAGCTTTCTTT
TRBJ2-3,-,-,TRBV5-1,CASSVATFGDTQYF,TGCGCCAGCAGCGTCGCAACCTTTGGAGATACGCAGTATTTT
TRBJ2-1,few,-,TRBV12-3/TRBV12-4,CASSYVPHNEQFF,TGTGCCAGCAGCTACGTCCCCCACAATGAGCAGTTCTTC
TRBJ2-7,-,-,TRBV2,CASRNTVGYF,TGTGCCAGCAGAAACACGGTGGGGTACTTC
TRBJ1-5,few,-,TRBV20-1,CSAYEPGVSNQPQHF,TGCAGTGCGTACGAGCCGGGAGTGAGCAATCAGCCCCAGCATTTT
TRBJ1-1,few,-,TRBV6-1,CASSELAGAFF,TGTGCCAGCAGTGAACTAGCAGGAGCTTTCTTT
TRBJ2-1,-,-,TRBV7-8,CASSLAPYDEQFF,TGTGCCAGCAGCTTAGCCCCGTACGATGAGCAGTTCTTC